This T cell receptor beta chain stems from a study of blood T cell repertoires in COVID-19. Produced via immunoSEQ multiplex PCR; TCRdb's table is partial and in-frame only. The data contain over 65,000 clones, around four fifths of them singletons. Germline CDR1 reads MNHNY; CDR2 reads SVGAGI (reference sequence). CDR3 size: 13 residues. Trimming shortened V by 2 bases and J by 3 bases, and 7 bases separated the two germline ends. V is TRBV6-6 and J is TRBJ1-2; D is unresolved. The sequence derives from a man of 80 years or more with active or convalescent COVID-19. Input material: peripheral blood. The CDR3 DNA sequence: TGTGCCAGCAGTTACAACTCTGACTATGGCTACACCTTC. Encoded protein: CASSYNSDYGYTF.